This entry lists 18 T cell receptor beta chains sequenced from one sample in a study of cytomegalovirus exposure and HLA in healthy donors. 13 Jbeta primers and 60 Vbeta primers were used for the PCR. Measured with immunoSEQ multiplex PCR; TCRdb has only the in-frame clones, and not every one. In the table there are around 120,000 clones, over 65% of which are singletons. Sequencing was performed on PBMCs. These receptor sequences come from a man under 40 in good health and CMV-seronegative.

The V and J genes are TRBV11-3 and TRBJ2-7, with 7 bases identical to TRBD1. This CDR3 is 14 amino acids long. The J segment lost 3 bases and the V segment lost 1 base, leaving 3 bases of the junction unmatched. Germline V gene sequence: CDR1 SGHNT, CDR2 YENEEA. CDR3 nucleotides: TGTGCCAGCAGCTTAGTTGCAGGGGGCTACGAGCAGTACTTC. As protein: CASSLVAGGYEQYF.

This chain uses TRBV29-1 with TRBJ2-6; D is uncertain. From germline, CDR1 is SQVTM and CDR2 ANQGSEA. The CDR3 extends over 13 amino acids. Trimming removed 3 bases from V and 4 bases from J, with 7 bases in between. The CDR3 DNA is TGCAGCGTTGAGCAACGGGGGGCCAACGTCCTGACTTTC. Translating it yields CSVEQRGANVLTF.

The V gene is TRBV19, the J gene TRBJ1-1, with unresolved D. The CDR3 runs to 14 residues. Trimming pared 6 bases from V and 0 bases from J, leaving 11 bases between. Germline CDR1 reads LNHDA; CDR2 reads SQIVND (reference sequence). CDR3 amino acids: CASSPTLMNTEAFF. The CDR3 DNA sequence: TGTGCCAGTAGCCCGACACTGATGAACACTGAAGCTTTCTTT.

The gene calls are TRBV7-8 and TRBJ1-1, with D perhaps matching TRBD1 (6 bases). V was pared by 1 base and J by 4 bases, with 13 bases between. There are 15 residues in the CDR3. CDR1 and CDR2 from the germline V gene are SGHVS and FQNEAQ. Here the CDR3 DNA reads TGTGCCAGCAGCTTAGAGGACAGAAAGTTCACTGAAGCTTTCTTT. As protein: CASSLEDRKFTEAFF.

The chain combines TRBV30 with TRBJ1-1, with TRBD1 matching over 7 bases. The CDR3 sequence is 14 residues long. Per germline, CDR1 GTSNPN and CDR2 SVGIG (reference sequence). Trimming removed 5 bases from V and 5 bases from J; junction bases left unmatched: 11. The CDR3 DNA reads as TGTGCCTGGGGCCTAGGGGGCGCGGGGACTGAAGCTTTCTTT. Translating it yields CAWGLGGAGTEAFF. Full variable domain (remainder filled in from reference TRBV30 and TRBJ1-1): SQTIHQWPATLVQPVGSPLSLECTVEGTSNPNLYWYRQAAGRGLQLLFYSVGIGQISSEVPQNLSASRPQDRQFILSSKKLLLSDSGFYLCAWGLGGAGTEAFFGQGTRLTVV.

The chain employs TRBV7-9 and TRBJ1-2, with 11 bases aligning to TRBD1. Germline V CDR1 and CDR2: SEHNR, FQNEAQ (reference sequence). This CDR3 has 14 amino acids. The V and J ends lost 5 bases and 4 bases, in that order; junction bases with no gene match: 3. The chain's CDR3 is CASSGQGAGYGYTF. The DNA for the CDR3 is TGTGCCAGCAGCGGACAGGGGGCGGGCTATGGCTACACCTTC.

The V gene is TRBV5-1, the J gene TRBJ2-7; TRBD2 is a possible D gene (6 bases). The V and J ends lost 5 bases and 4 bases respectively, with 7 bases between them. Germline values: CDR1 SGHRS, CDR2 YFSETQ. This CDR3 region has 11 residues. The CDR3 DNA is TGCGCCAGCAGGGAGGGGTACGAGCAGTACTTC. Protein sequence: CASREGYEQYF.

The gene calls are TRBV25-1 and TRBJ1-2; weak D call: TRBD1 (6 bases). V lost 4 bases and J lost 7, with 16 bases in between. CDR3 size: 14 residues. Germline values: CDR1 MGHDK, CDR2 SYGVNS. The CDR3 DNA is TGTGCCAGCAGTGTACAGGACAGCAAAGGTGGCTACACCTTC. It translates to CASSVQDSKGGYTF.

The genes are TRBV10-3 and TRBJ1-4; 7 bases align to TRBD1. The CDR3 runs 13 residues. J gave up 11 bases and V 7 bases, and 10 bases lay outside the gene matches. CDR1 and CDR2 (germline): ENHRY, SYGVKD. CDR3 DNA: TGTGCCATCAACCGGGACAGCACAGATAAACTGTTTTTT. The encoded protein is CAINRDSTDKLFF.

This clone appeared a few times. The CDR3: CASNLRAGRGDTQYF. The CDR3 bases are TGTGCCAGCAATCTGAGAGCGGGGCGGGGAGATACGCAGTATTTT. V gene TRBV6-6 combines with J gene TRBJ2-3; 7 bases are shared with TRBD2. Unmatched junction bases numbered 12, after V lost 7 bases and J lost 5 bases. This CDR3 region has 15 residues. Germline V gives CDR1 MNHNY, CDR2 SVGAGI (reference sequence).

V is TRBV19 and J is TRBJ2-1, with D unresolved. The CDR3 is made up of 14 amino acids. CDR1 is LNHDA and CDR2 is SQIVND in the germline V gene (reference sequence). Trimming left V 3 bases short and J 0 bases short, with 6 bases between. CDR3 in DNA: TGTGCCAGTAGTATGACAAGCTCCTACAATGAGCAGTTCTTC. Translated: CASSMTSSYNEQFF.

The J gene is TRBJ2-2, the V gene TRBV5-8; 7 bases are shared with TRBD1. Germline loops: CDR1 SGHTS, CDR2 YDEGEE. The V and J ends lost 3 bases and 1 base, in that order; junction bases with no gene match: 6. This CDR3 contains 16 residues. CDR3 in DNA: TGTGCCAGCAGCTATACACGGACAGGGAACACCGGGGAGCTGTTTTTT. Amino acid sequence: CASSYTRTGNTGELFF.

This chain links TRBV7-2 with TRBJ2-3, with D possibly being TRBD1 (5 bases). The CDR3 runs to 17 residues. From germline, CDR1 is SGHTA and CDR2 FQGNSA. V was clipped by 4 bases and J by 3 bases, with 20 bases between them. The CDR3 here is CASSSTSIGGATDTQYF. The CDR3 bases are TGTGCCAGCAGCTCGACCTCCATTGGTGGGGCGACAGATACGCAGTATTTT.

The rearrangement uses TRBV2 and TRBJ2-7; D possibly corresponds to TRBD2 (6 bases). V lost 5 bases and J lost 8, with 10 bases in between. The CDR3 length is 11 residues. The germline gives CDR1 SNHLY, CDR2 FYNNEI. The CDR3 DNA is TGTGCCAGCAGTTTCGGGGGAAAGCAGTACTTC. This translates into CASSFGGKQYF.

The V call is TRBV5-6, the J call TRBJ1-4, with D possibly TRBD1 on 6 matching bases. V lost 4 bases and J lost 2, with 12 bases in between. The germline V gene has CDR1 SGHDT and CDR2 YYEEEE. The CDR3 covers 15 residues. The CDR3 spells CASSTGGATNEKLFF. Here the CDR3 DNA reads TGTGCCAGCAGCACGGGGGGCGCGACTAATGAAAAACTGTTTTTT.

In DNA, the CDR3 is TGTGCCAATAGTCGTTCGGAGGTTAATTCACCCCTCCACTTT. Translating it yields CANSRSEVNSPLHF. This sequence joins TRBV28 and TRBJ1-6, with unresolved D. CDR3 length: 14 residues. Trimming pared 10 bases from V and 6 bases from J, leaving 16 bases between. Per the germline V gene, CDR1 is MDHEN and CDR2 is SYDVKM.

This clone appeared once. The chain employs TRBV4-1 and TRBJ2-3; TRBD2 matches at 12 bases. V lost 7 bases to trimming and J lost 5 bases; unmatched junction nucleotides: 13. Germline V lookup: CDR1 MGHRA, CDR2 YSYEKL. This CDR3 has 17 residues. The CDR3 loop reads CASMERLAGGLRDTQYF. CDR3 nucleotides: TGCGCCAGCATGGAACGCCTAGCGGGAGGGCTGCGAGATACGCAGTATTTT.

This clone was seen at least ten times. The CDR3 spells CASSEMRESYNEQFF. The DNA of the CDR3 is TGTGCCAGCAGTGAAATGCGGGAGAGCTACAATGAGCAGTTCTTC. This chain links TRBV6-1 with TRBJ2-1, with TRBD2 matching over 7 bases. CDR1 is MNHNS and CDR2 is SASEGT in the germline V gene. V lost 2 bases and J lost 3; bases outside the gene matches: 4. The CDR3 contains 15 residues.